What follows are 9 T cell receptor beta chains derived from one specimen sequenced in a study of T-cell memory formation after mild COVID-19. TCRdb itself ran the 5' RACE reads through MiXCR, one entry per CDR3 protein. Of 150,000 or so distinct CDR3 sequences in the sample, about 28% were seen once. The specimen sequenced was PBMCs or a T cell subset sorted from them (not recorded which). Every receptor here comes from an adult woman who had mild COVID-19 (a few samples of this study predate the infection). Cell type and time point are not known.

V usage is TRBV12-3 or TRBV12-4 and J usage is TRBJ2-1, with TRBD2 matching 10 bases. V was pared by 7 bases and J by 5 bases, with 8 bases of the junction left unmatched. The CDR3 runs 15 residues. CDR3 amino acids: CASTLGSGRDNEQFF. The CDR3 DNA reads as TGTGCCAGCACCTTGGGCAGCGGGAGGGACAATGAGCAGTTCTTC.

In its sample, this clonotype was seen a few times. This chain uses TRBV7-9 with TRBJ2-1; D gene uncertain. The ends were cut back, 5 bases at V and 0 bases at J, with 8 bases in the middle. Germline V gene lookup returns CDR1 SEHNR and CDR2 FQNEAQ (reference sequence). The CDR3 has 14 residues. The CDR3 is CASSAASSYNEQFF. The CDR3 nucleotides read TGTGCCAGCAGCGCTGCAAGCTCCTACAATGAGCAGTTCTTC.

This clonotype has more than one count but fewer than ten. In DNA form, the CDR3 reads TGTGCCAGCAGTGACAGCACAGATACGCAGTATTTT. It translates to CASSDSTDTQYF. J is TRBJ2-3 and V is TRBV6-4; D gene unclear. The CDR3 is 12 amino acids. V dropped 2 bases and J dropped 0 bases, with 0 bases sitting between them. Per the germline V gene, CDR1 is MRHNA and CDR2 is SNTAGT.

The chain is built from TRBV27 and TRBJ2-1; D gene unclear. CDR1 is MNHEY, CDR2 SMNVEV, per germline (reference sequence). The V gene lost 6 bases and the J gene lost 7 bases, with 16 bases spanning the gap. CDR3 size: 14 residues. CDR3 bases: TGTGCCAGCAGGACCGAAACCCTGCGAAATGAGCAGTTCTTC. Amino acids: CASRTETLRNEQFF.

This clonotype was seen a few times. The V call is TRBV7-2, the J call TRBJ2-3, with 11 bases identical to TRBD2. Germline lookup yields CDR1 SGHTA and CDR2 FQGNSA. This CDR3 is built from 16 residues. Trimming took 10 bases from V and 2 from J; bases not matched to a gene: 11. CDR3 loop: CATTTWTSGLTDTQYF. CDR3 DNA sequence: TGTGCCACCACCACCTGGACTAGCGGGCTCACAGATACGCAGTATTTT. Together with reference TRBV7-2 and TRBJ2-3, the CDR3 gives the full variable domain: GAGVSQSPSNKVTEKGKDVELRCDPISGHTALYWYRQSLGQGLEFLIYFQGNSAPDKSGLPSDRFSAERTGGSVSTLTIQRTQQEDSAVYLCATTTWTSGLTDTQYFGPGTRLTVL.

The chain has TRBV6-4 and TRBJ2-7; 13 nucleotides agree with TRBD2. The germline gives CDR1 MRHNA, CDR2 SNTAGT. V was pared by 5 bases and J by 0 bases, with 7 bases of the junction left unmatched. The CDR3 has 17 residues. CDR3 coding DNA: TGTGCCAGCAGTCACGGGACTAGCGGGGTGAGCTCCTACGAGCAGTACTTC. Translated: CASSHGTSGVSSYEQYF.

This chain connects TRBV24-1 to TRBJ2-5, with 11 bases aligning to TRBD2. The V segment lost 3 bases and the J segment 4 bases; nucleotides outside the gene matches: 6. Germline assignment: CDR1 KGHDR and CDR2 SFDVKD. The CDR3 contains 16 residues. Here the CDR3 DNA reads TGTGCCACCAGTGATCACGTAGCGGGGGGGTCAGAGACCCAGTACTTC. This codes for CATSDHVAGGSETQYF.

With respect to this clonotype: The germline gene is not matched at one end of the junction; a read error may be the cause. The chain has TRBV12-3 or TRBV12-4 and TRBJ1-1; D is possibly TRBD1 (5 bases). The CDR3 loop spans 13 amino acids. The CDR3 loop reads CASSWDGRTGAFF. In nucleotides, the CDR3 is TGTGCCAGCAGTTGGGACGGCAGGACTGGAGCTTTCTTT.

There are a few counts of this clonotype. This chain joins TRBV25-1 and TRBJ2-7, with D possibly matching TRBD2 (5 bases). This CDR3 spans 14 amino acids. The germline gives CDR1 MGHDK, CDR2 SYGVNS. The V end was cut by 3 bases, the J end by 3 bases, with 12 bases between. Here the CDR3 reads CASSDPLTSYEQYF. Here the CDR3 DNA reads TGTGCCAGCAGTGACCCACTCACTAGCTACGAGCAGTACTTC.